The clone carrying this TCR beta chain was seen a handful of times. Construction of the TCRbeta library involved unique molecular identifiers. Each CDR3 protein gets one entry after TCRdb re-called the PCR reads with MiXCR. The sample includes some 490,000 distinct CDR3 sequences, approximately 12% of them seen just once. This CDR3 contains 11 residues. With 5 bases removed from V and 3 bases from J, the gap between germline ends came to 4 bases. The data are from a study of T-cell reconstitution after alpha-beta-depleted transplantation in children. Sequencing used PBMCs from the stem cell graft donor, obtained from the stem cell graft. The chain employs TRBV12-3 or TRBV12-4 and TRBJ1-1; D is uncertain. The clonotype was recovered from a human donor who donated a stem cell graft to a child with combined immunodeficiency. The CDR3 DNA reads TGTGCCAGCAGTCCGTACACTGAAGCTTTCTTT. This sequence encodes CASSPYTEAFF.